A selection of T cell receptor beta chains follows, all from one sample in a study of blood T cells in healthy people across ages. TCRdb processed the 5' RACE reads anew with MiXCR; each CDR3 protein has one entry. The table includes about 620,000 distinct CDR3 sequences, under 25% detected once. The sequencing sample was made of blood. Receptors were obtained from a man between 65 and 79 years old in good health. The CDR3 runs from the conserved cysteine through the conserved F or W. The D gene is left open where the match is weak. Not every row has a clone size; where given, it reads once, few, many or a size class.

v_call	j_call	d_call	cdr3_length	clone_size	cdr3_aa	cdr3_nt
TRBV29-1	TRBJ2-1	-	15	-	CSVEGRGASYNEQFF	TGCAGCGTTGAAGGGAGAGGGGCGTCCTACAATGAGCAGTTCTTC
TRBV4-3	TRBJ2-2	-	15	-	CASSQDGLSTGELFF	TGCGCCAGCAGCCAAGATGGCCTATCGACCGGGGAGCTGTTTTTT
TRBV7-9	TRBJ2-5	TRBD2	16	-	CASSPGTSGGQETQYF	TGTGCCAGCAGCCCCGGGACTAGCGGGGGTCAAGAGACCCAGTACTTC
TRBV2	TRBJ2-3	-	16	few	CASSLRGPGFPDTQYF	TGTGCCAGCAGTCTTCGTGGGCCAGGGTTTCCAGATACGCAGTATTTT
TRBV28	TRBJ2-2	-	15	-	CASSLSQGRTGKLFF	TGTGCCAGCAGTTTGTCCCAGGGTAGGACCGGGAAGCTGTTTTTT
TRBV10-3	TRBJ1-1	TRBD1	14	few	CAISDKTGGTEAFF	TGTGCCATCAGTGATAAGACAGGGGGCACTGAAGCTTTCTTT
TRBV18	TRBJ2-1	TRBD2	18	few	CASSPRGGRAVTYNEQFF	TGTGCCAGCTCACCACGTGGCGGGAGGGCCGTGACCTACAATGAGCAGTTCTTC
TRBV6-2/TRBV6-3	TRBJ2-6	-	14	few	CASTISPGANVLTF	TGTGCCAGCACCATCTCACCCGGGGCCAACGTCCTGACTTTC
TRBV20-1	TRBJ2-5	-	8	-	CSAEGQYF	TGCAGTGCCGAGGGGCAGTACTTC
TRBV7-9	TRBJ1-4	TRBD1	14	few	CASSYGQDEDKLFF	TGTGCCAGCAGTTACGGACAGGACGAGGACAAACTGTTTTTT
TRBV5-1	TRBJ2-1	-	16	-	CASSLVEVPSYNEQFF	TGCGCCAGCAGCTTGGTCGAGGTCCCCAGCTACAATGAGCAGTTCTTC
TRBV3-1	TRBJ2-7	-	15	-	CASSQESLRGDEQYF	TGTGCCAGCAGCCAAGAGAGCCTGCGGGGCGACGAGCAGTACTTC
TRBV25-1	TRBJ2-1	-	15	few	CASSAPGTQGHEQFF	TGTGCCAGCAGTGCCCCCGGGACCCAGGGGCATGAGCAGTTCTTC
TRBV28	TRBJ2-7	-	13	few	CASSPTGSGTQYF	TGTGCCAGCAGCCCCACAGGGAGTGGAACGCAGTACTTC
TRBV7-2	TRBJ2-7	-	13	-	CASSLDVLNEQYF	TGTGCCAGCAGCTTAGATGTGCTAAACGAGCAGTACTTC
TRBV5-1	TRBJ2-1	TRBD1	18	-	CASSLGTGFRSSYNEQFF	TGCGCCAGCAGCTTAGGGACAGGCTTCCGAAGCTCCTACAATGAGCAGTTCTTC
TRBV7-8	TRBJ2-2	-	15	-	CASSLASLYTGELFF	TGTGCCAGCAGCTTAGCGTCCCTCTACACCGGGGAGCTGTTTTTT
TRBV20-1	TRBJ2-7	-	11	-	CSARSSREQYF	TGCAGTGCTAGGTCCTCCCGCGAGCAGTACTTC
TRBV4-2	TRBJ2-1	-	14	few	CASSQDRGSNEQFF	TGTGCCAGCAGCCAAGATCGGGGGAGTAATGAGCAGTTCTTC
TRBV3-1	TRBJ2-7	-	16	many	CASSQTPGIRAYEQYF	TGTGCCAGCAGCCAGACCCCGGGCATTAGGGCCTACGAGCAGTACTTC
TRBV20-1	TRBJ2-5	-	15	-	CSAPPSSGDQETQYF	TGCAGTGCTCCCCCGAGTAGCGGAGACCAAGAGACCCAGTACTTC
TRBV27	TRBJ2-7	-	14	many	CASSPSGPTYEQYF	TGTGCCAGCAGCCCCTCCGGGCCAACCTACGAGCAGTACTTC
TRBV18	TRBJ2-5	TRBD2	14	many	CASSTSGSGETQYF	TGTGCCAGCTCAACTAGCGGGAGCGGAGAGACCCAGTACTTC
TRBV5-1	TRBJ2-3	TRBD2	17	-	CASSPREVVVNTDTQYF	TGCGCCAGCAGCCCGCGGGAGGTGGTGGTTAACACAGATACGCAGTATTTT
TRBV10-3	TRBJ2-7	-	14	few	CAIKAADRFYEQYF	TGTGCCATCAAAGCGGCAGACAGGTTCTACGAGCAGTACTTC